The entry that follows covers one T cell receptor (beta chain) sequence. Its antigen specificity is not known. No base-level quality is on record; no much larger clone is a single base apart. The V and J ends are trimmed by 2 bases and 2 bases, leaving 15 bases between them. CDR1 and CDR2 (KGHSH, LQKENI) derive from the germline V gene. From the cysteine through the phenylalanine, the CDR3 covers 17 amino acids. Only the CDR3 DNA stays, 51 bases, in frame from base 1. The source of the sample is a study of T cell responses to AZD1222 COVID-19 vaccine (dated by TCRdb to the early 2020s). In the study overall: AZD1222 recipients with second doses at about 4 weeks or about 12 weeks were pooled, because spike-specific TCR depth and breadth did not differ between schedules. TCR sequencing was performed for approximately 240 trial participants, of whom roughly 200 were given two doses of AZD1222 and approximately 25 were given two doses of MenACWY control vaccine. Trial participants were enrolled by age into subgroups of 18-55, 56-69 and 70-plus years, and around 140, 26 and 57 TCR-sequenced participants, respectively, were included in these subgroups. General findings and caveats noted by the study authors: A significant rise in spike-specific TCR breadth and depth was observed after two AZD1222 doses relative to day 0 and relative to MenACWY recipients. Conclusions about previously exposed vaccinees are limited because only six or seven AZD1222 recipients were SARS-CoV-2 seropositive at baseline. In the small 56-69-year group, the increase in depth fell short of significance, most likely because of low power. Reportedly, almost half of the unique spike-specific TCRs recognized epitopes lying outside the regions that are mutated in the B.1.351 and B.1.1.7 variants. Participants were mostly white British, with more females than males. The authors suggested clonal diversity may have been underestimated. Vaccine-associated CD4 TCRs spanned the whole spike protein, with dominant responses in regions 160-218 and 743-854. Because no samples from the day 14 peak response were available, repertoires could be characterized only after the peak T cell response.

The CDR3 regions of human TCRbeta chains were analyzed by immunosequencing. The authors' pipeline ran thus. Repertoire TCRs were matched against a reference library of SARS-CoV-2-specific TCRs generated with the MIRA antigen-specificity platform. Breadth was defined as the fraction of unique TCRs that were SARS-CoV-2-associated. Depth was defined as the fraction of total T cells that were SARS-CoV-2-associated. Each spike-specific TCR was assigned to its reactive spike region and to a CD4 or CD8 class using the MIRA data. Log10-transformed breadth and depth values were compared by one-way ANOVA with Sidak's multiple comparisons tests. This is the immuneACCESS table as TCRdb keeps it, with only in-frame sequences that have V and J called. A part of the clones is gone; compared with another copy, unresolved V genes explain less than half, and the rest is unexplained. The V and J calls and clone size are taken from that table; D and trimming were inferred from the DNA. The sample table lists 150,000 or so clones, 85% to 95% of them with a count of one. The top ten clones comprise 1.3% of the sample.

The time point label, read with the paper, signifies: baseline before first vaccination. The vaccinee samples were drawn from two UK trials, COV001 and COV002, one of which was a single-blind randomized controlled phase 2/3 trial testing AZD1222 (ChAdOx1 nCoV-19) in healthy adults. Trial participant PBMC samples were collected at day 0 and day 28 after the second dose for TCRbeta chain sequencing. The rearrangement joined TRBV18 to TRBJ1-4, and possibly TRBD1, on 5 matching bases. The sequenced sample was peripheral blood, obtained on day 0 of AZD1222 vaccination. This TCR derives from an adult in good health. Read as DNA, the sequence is TGTGCCAGCTCACCATCCGAGTGGGACGGGACTAATGAAAAACTGTTTTTT. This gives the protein CASSPSEWDGTNEKLFF.